This TCR beta chain was recorded in a study of shared clonotypes between healthy human individuals. Whole-study context: Researchers assigned three CD4 naive, three CD4 memory, two CD8 naive and one CD8 memory plate to each donor.

Profiling relied on immunoSEQ multiplex PCR, and the TCRdb table lists in-frame clones only, not all of them. The sample holds some 2,000,000 clones, around 95% seen once. This clone was detected only once. From germline, CDR1 is SNHLY and CDR2 FYNNEI. V shed 4 bases and J shed 5 bases, with 16 bases lying between them. This CDR3 contains 15 residues. V gene TRBV2 combines with J gene TRBJ2-3; tentative D call: TRBD2 (5 bases). The clonotype was recovered from a man between 18 and 29 years old in good health. The sample was naive CD4+ T cells sorted from blood. Sample subset: CD45RA+ positively selected. The CDR3 is CASSAVTRRLDTQYF. In DNA, the CDR3 is TGTGCCAGCAGTGCGGTCACTCGGAGGTTAGATACGCAGTATTTT.